This TCR beta chain originates from a study of tumor-infiltrating lymphocytes in primary liver carcinoma. Study-level information: Treatment of the patients' primary liver carcinoma consisted of surgical resection.

Reverse transcription of around 500 ng total RNA with a constant-region primer produced TCR beta cDNA. What produced the TCR beta libraries was three nested multiplex PCR rounds using slightly modified ARM-PCR. The study ran its first two PCR rounds for around 9 cycles each, using TRBV1-TRBV30 forward primers and a C-beta reverse primer. TCRdb re-derived calls from the multiplex PCR reads in MiXCR, one entry per CDR3 protein. Of about 310,000 distinct CDR3 sequences listed, roughly two thirds are singletons. The CDR3 consists of 14 residues. Between the trimmed V and J ends, which lost 8 bases and 5 bases, there was a span of 18 bases. Looked up from germline, CDR1 is MNHEY and CDR2 is SVGAGI. Germline DNA was also extracted, and blood RNA derived from unsorted whole blood. Findings and caveats of the study: Tumors significantly exceeded blood in top-250-clone fraction (p = 0.039). Unsorted bulk samples meant CD4+ and CD8+ repertoires went uncompared.

As regards this clonotype: Its antigen is unidentified. Given a much more abundant clone one base away, this may be a read error.

The material sequenced was peripheral blood. The V call is TRBV6-5, the J call TRBJ1-1, with D maybe TRBD1 (6 bases). This TCR derives from a man in his forties or fifties with primary liver carcinoma and hepatitis B virus infection. The CDR3 DNA reads TGTGCCAGCTGTTTACAGGGCCTGCGGACTGAAGCTTTCTTT. Translated: CASCLQGLRTEAFF.